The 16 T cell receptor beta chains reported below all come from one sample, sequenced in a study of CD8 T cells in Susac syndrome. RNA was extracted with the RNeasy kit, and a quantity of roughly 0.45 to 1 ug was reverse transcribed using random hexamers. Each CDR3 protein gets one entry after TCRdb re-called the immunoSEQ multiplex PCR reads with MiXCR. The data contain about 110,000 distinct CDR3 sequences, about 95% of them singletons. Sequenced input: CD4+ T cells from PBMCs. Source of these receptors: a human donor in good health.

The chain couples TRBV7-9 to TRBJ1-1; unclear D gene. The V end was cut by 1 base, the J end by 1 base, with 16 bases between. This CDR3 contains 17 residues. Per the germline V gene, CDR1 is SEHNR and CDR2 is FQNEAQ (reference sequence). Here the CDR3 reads CASSLVVLTEQNTEAFF. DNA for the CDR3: TGTGCCAGCAGCTTAGTTGTTCTGACCGAGCAGAACACTGAAGCTTTCTTT.

The CDR3 sequence is CASSPRGQLKAKNIQYF. CDR3 nucleotide sequence: TGTGCCAGCAGTCCCCGAGGGCAGTTAAAAGCCAAAAACATTCAGTACTTC. The chain has TRBV12-3 or TRBV12-4 and TRBJ2-4, with a weak D call TRBD2 (5 bases). Trimming removed 5 bases at V and 0 bases at J, with 17 bases between. The CDR3 totals 17 residues.

The CDR3 region is CASRTKRDRHNSPLHF. The CDR3 nucleotides read TGTGCCAGCAGGACAAAACGGGACCGACATAATTCACCCCTCCACTTT. The chain couples TRBV6-6 to TRBJ1-6; tentative D call: TRBD1 (5 bases). In germline, CDR1 is MNHNY, CDR2 SVGAGI (reference sequence). CDR3 length: 16 residues. V lost 6 bases and J 5 bases, leaving 17 bases between the germline ends.

As DNA, the CDR3 is TGTGCCAGCTCACCGGGACAGGGAAGTGGTGGCTACACCTTC. Encoded protein: CASSPGQGSGGYTF. The V gene is TRBV18, the J gene TRBJ1-2; 9 positions agree with TRBD1. The CDR3 length is 14 residues. V was clipped by 3 bases and J by 7 bases; unmatched bases: 6. Germline CDR1 KGHSH, CDR2 LQKENI. The full variable domain, with the rest looked up from reference TRBV18 and TRBJ1-2, is NAGVMQNPRHLVRRRGQEARLRCSPMKGHSHVYWYRQLPEEGLKFMVYLQKENIIDESGMPKERFSAEFPKEGPSILRIQQVVRGDSAAYFCASSPGQGSGGYTFGSGTRLTVV.

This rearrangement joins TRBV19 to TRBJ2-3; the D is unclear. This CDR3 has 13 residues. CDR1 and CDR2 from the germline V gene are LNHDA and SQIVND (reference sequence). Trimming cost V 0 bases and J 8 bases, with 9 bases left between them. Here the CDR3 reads CASSIDPSSTQYF. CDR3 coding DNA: TGTGCCAGTAGTATAGACCCAAGTAGTACGCAGTATTTT.

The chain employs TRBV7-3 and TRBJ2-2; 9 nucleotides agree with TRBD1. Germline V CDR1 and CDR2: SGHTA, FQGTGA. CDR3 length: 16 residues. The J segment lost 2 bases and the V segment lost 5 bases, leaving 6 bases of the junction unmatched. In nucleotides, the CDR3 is TGTGCCAGCAGCGCCTCGGGACAGGGTAACACCGGGGAGCTGTTTTTT. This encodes CASSASGQGNTGELFF.

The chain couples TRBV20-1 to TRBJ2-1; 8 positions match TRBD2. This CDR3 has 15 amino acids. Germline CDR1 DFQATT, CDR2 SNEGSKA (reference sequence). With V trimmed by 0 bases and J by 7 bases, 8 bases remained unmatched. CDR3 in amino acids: CSARDRRGARNEQFF. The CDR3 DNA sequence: TGCAGTGCTAGAGATCGGCGGGGGGCGAGGAATGAGCAGTTCTTC.

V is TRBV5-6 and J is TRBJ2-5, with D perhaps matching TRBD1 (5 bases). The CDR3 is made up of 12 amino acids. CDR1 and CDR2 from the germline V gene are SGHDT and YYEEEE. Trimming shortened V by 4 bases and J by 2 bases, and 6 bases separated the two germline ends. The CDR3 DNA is TGTGCCAGCAGCAGACAGCAAGAGACCCAGTACTTC. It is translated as CASSRQQETQYF. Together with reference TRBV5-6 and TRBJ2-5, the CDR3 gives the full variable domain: DAGVTQSPTHLIKTRGQQVTLRCSPKSGHDTVSWYQQALGQGPQFIFQYYEEEERQRGNFPDRFSGHQFPNYSSELNVNALLLGDSALYLCASSRQQETQYFGPGTRLLVL.

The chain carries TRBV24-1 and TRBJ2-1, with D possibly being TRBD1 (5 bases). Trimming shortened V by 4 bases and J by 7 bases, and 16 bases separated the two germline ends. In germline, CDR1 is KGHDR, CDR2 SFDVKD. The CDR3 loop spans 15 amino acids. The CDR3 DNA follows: TGTGCCACCAGTGACGCAAGGGGTAGATCAAATGAGCAGTTCTTC. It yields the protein CATSDARGRSNEQFF.

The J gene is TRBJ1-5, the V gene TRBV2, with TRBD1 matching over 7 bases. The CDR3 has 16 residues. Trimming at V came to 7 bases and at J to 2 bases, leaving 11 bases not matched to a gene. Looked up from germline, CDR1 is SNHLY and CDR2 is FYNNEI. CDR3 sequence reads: CASTEQGGVGNQPQHF. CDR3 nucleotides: TGTGCCAGCACCGAACAAGGGGGCGTTGGCAATCAGCCCCAGCATTTT. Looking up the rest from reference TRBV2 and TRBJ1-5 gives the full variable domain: EPEVTQTPSHQVTQMGQEVILRCVPISNHLYFYWYRQILGQKVEFLVSFYNNEISEKSEIFDDQFSVERPDGSNFTLKIRSTKLEDSAMYFCASTEQGGVGNQPQHFGDGTRLSIL.

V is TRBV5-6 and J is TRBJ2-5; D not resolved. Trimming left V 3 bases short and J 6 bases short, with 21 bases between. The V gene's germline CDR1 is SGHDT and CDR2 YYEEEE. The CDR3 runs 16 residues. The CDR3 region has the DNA TGTGCCAGCAGCTCTGGGAACGGGCAGATTGAACAGACCCAGTACTTC. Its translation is CASSSGNGQIEQTQYF.

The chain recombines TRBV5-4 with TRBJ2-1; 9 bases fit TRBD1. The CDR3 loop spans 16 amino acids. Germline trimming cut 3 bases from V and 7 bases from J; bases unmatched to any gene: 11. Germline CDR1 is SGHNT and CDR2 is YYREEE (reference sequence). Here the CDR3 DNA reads TGTGCCAGCAGCTCTTTCGGGACAGGGCAGAATAATGAGCAGTTCTTC. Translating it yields CASSSFGTGQNNEQFF.

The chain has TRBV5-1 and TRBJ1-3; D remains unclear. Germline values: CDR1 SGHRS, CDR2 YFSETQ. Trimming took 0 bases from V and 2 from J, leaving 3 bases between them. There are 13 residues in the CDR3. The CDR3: CASSLDAGNTIYF. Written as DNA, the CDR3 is TGCGCCAGCAGCTTGGACGCTGGAAACACCATATATTTT.

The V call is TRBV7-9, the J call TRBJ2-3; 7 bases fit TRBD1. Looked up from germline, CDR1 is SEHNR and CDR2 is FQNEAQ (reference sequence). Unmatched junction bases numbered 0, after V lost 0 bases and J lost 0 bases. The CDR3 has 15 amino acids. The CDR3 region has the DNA TGTGCCAGCAGCTTAGCGGGACAGAGCACAGATACGCAGTATTTT. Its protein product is CASSLAGQSTDTQYF. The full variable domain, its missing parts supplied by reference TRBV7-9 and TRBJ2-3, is DTGVSQNPRHKITKRGQNVTFRCDPISEHNRLYWYRQTLGQGPEFLTYFQNEAQLEKSRLLSDRFSAERPKGSFSTLEIQRTEQGDSAMYLCASSLAGQSTDTQYFGPGTRLTVL.

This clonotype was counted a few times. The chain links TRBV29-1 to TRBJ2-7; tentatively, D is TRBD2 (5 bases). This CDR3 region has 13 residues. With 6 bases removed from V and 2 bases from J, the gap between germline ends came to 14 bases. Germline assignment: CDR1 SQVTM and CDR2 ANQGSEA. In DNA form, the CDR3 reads TGCAGCGTCGAGGACTGGCCGACCTACGAGCAGTACTTC. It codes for CSVEDWPTYEQYF.

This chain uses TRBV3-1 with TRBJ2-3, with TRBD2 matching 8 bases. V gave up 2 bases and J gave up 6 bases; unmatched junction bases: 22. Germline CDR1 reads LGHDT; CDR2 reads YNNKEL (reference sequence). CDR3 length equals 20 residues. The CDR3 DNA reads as TGTGCCAGCAGCCAATGGGGCGGGGGGTCCTCTTCGGACAAAGCGGATACGCAGTATTTT. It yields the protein CASSQWGGGSSSDKADTQYF.